Ten or more counts support the clone carrying this T cell receptor beta chain. Per germline, CDR1 KGHSH and CDR2 LQKENI. Trimming removed 3 bases from V and 6 bases from J; junction bases left unmatched: 6. This CDR3 comprises 14 residues. One entry per CDR3 protein, called by TCRdb with MiXCR from the RT-PCR reads. The table records a few hundred thousand distinct CDR3 sequences, approximately 11% of them present only once. The data stem from a study of response to subunit inactivated influenza vaccine. These data were also reused for a study on T cells expressing NK-cell markers. According to that study: In generating TCR beta cDNA, 5'RACE template switching with UMIs was used. Top CD8+ clonotypes included the dominant CD3+CD56+NKG2C+ clonotypes in six donors.

The starting material was PBMCs from blood, obtained on the day of vaccination. The V gene is TRBV18, the J gene TRBJ2-7, with 9 bases fitting TRBD1. The clonotype originates from a man between 45 and 60 years old who received an inactivated influenza vaccine. The CDR3 region is CASSPRDRAPEQYF. CDR3 DNA sequence: TGTGCCAGCTCACCCCGGGACAGGGCCCCCGAGCAGTACTTC.